The 25 T cell receptor beta chains presented below share a single source sample, sequenced in a study of monozygotic twins with inflammatory bowel disease. TCRdb reworked the 5' RACE reads into one entry per CDR3 protein, no DNA. This listing includes 300,000 to 400,000 distinct CDR3 sequences. Sequencing was done on a sample of blood. The receptors come from a human donor with ulcerative colitis or Crohn's disease, or a healthy co-twin of an affected twin (not recorded which).

The chain is built from TRBV11-2 and TRBJ1-1; without DNA, the TCRdb call of TRBD1 cannot be checked. Germline values: CDR1 SGHAT, CDR2 FQNNGV. The CDR3 is 19 amino acids. The CDR3 loop is CASSSERRDRGRANTEAFF.

The V and J genes are TRBV12-3 or TRBV12-4 and TRBJ2-7; TCRdb selects TRBD1, and the lack of DNA leaves this call unchecked. The CDR3 contains 15 residues. CDR3 residues: CASSPKGGAVYEQYF.

The chain recombines TRBV20-1 with TRBJ2-5; with no DNA, the TCRdb D assignment of TRBD1 cannot be verified. Germline V gene data show CDR1 as DFQATT and CDR2 as SNEGSKA (reference sequence). The CDR3 has 13 amino acids. CDR3 loop: CSASYPPQETQYF.

This chain joins TRBV5-6 and TRBJ2-3. Germline CDR1 and CDR2: SGHDT and YYEEEE. The length of the CDR3 is 13 residues. The CDR3: CASSLGGVYTQYF.

V and J are TRBV7-8 and TRBJ2-7; the D call from TCRdb, TRBD1, cannot be confirmed without DNA. Germline V CDR1 and CDR2: SGHVS, FQNEAQ. CDR3 length: 13 amino acids. The CDR3: CASSLNRGGEQYF.

The chain couples TRBV20-1 to TRBJ2-3; TCRdb indicates TRBD1, and absent DNA this call remains unverified. The germline gives CDR1 DFQATT, CDR2 SNEGSKA (reference sequence). CDR3 length equals 14 residues. CDR3 in amino acids: CSAPGAGRTDTQYF.

The chain joins TRBV20-1 to TRBJ1-6; checking the TCRdb D call of TRBD1 is not possible without DNA. The CDR3 length is 15 residues. In germline, CDR1 is DFQATT, CDR2 SNEGSKA (reference sequence). CDR3 region: CSAYPGVGQGSPLHF.

This sequence joins TRBV12-3 or TRBV12-4 and TRBJ2-7; checking the TCRdb D call of TRBD1 is not possible without DNA. The CDR3 totals 14 residues. CDR3 region: CASSLGDSLGEQYF.

The genes are TRBV21-1 and TRBJ1-5; TCRdb reports TRBD1, a call that lacks DNA to check it against. TRBV21-1 is assigned pseudogene status. The CDR3 runs to 20 residues. CDR3 residues: CASIHPTRGRGSSRNQPQHF.

CDR3 region: CASSLHFGPQHF. The V gene is TRBV12-3 or TRBV12-4, the J gene TRBJ1-5. The CDR3 is 12 amino acids.

The rearrangement links TRBV27 to TRBJ2-2. Germline V gene sequence: CDR1 MNHEY, CDR2 SMNVEV (reference sequence). This CDR3 spans 12 amino acids. CDR3 loop: CASFAVPGELFF.

The rearrangement joins TRBV24-1 to TRBJ2-1; lacking DNA, the TRBD2 call made by TCRdb goes unchecked. The germline V gene encodes CDR1 KGHDR and CDR2 SFDVKD. The CDR3 extends over 16 amino acids. The CDR3 sequence is CATSDLGRGAGNEQFF.

CDR3 loop: CASSQGAGGYTF. This rearrangement joins TRBV19 to TRBJ1-2; TCRdb gives TRBD1 as the D gene, but with no DNA this cannot be confirmed. CDR1 is LNHDA and CDR2 is SQIVND in the germline V gene (reference sequence). The length of the CDR3 is 12 residues.

This rearrangement joins TRBV11-2 to TRBJ1-6. Germline CDR1 and CDR2: SGHAT and FQNNGV. The CDR3 runs 15 residues. This chain's CDR3 is CASSLEASMISPLHF.

This rearrangement joins TRBV12-3 or TRBV12-4 to TRBJ1-5; TCRdb's D gene call, TRBD1, goes unchecked for lack of DNA. The CDR3 is 19 amino acids. CDR3 loop: CASSFWGSGAGLSNQPQHF.

This chain links TRBV12-3 or TRBV12-4 with TRBJ2-3. CDR3 length: 17 amino acids. The CDR3 sequence: CASRHNFLGYGTDTQYF.

CDR3 region: CASSSREGQPQHF. The chain joins TRBV19 to TRBJ1-5; TCRdb's D call of TRBD1 is untestable without DNA. Germline CDR1 reads LNHDA; CDR2 reads SQIVND (reference sequence). The CDR3 runs 13 residues. Variable domain in full (rest from reference TRBV19 and TRBJ1-5): DGGITQSPKYLFRKEGQNVTLSCEQNLNHDAMYWYRQDPGQGLRLIYYSQIVNDFQKGDIAEGYSVSREKKESFPLTVTSAQKNPTAFYLCASSSREGQPQHFGDGTRLSIL.

The V and J genes are TRBV2 and TRBJ2-3; TCRdb lists TRBD2, though no DNA is available to test this call. Germline V gene sequence: CDR1 SNHLY, CDR2 FYNNEI. The CDR3 extends over 15 amino acids. The CDR3 here is CASSRKGHEKDTQYF.

The chain has TRBV7-6 and TRBJ2-1; TCRdb outputs TRBD1, but without DNA this stays unchecked. CDR3 length equals 13 residues. Germline lookup yields CDR1 SGHVS and CDR2 FNYEAQ. CDR3 protein: CASRSGRVDEQFF.

V and J are TRBV2 and TRBJ2-7. Germline V lookup: CDR1 SNHLY, CDR2 FYNNEI. The CDR3 covers 12 residues. CDR3 in amino acids: CASIRLAYEQYF.

The chain uses TRBV15 and TRBJ2-7; the TCRdb D gene call, TRBD1, has no DNA to confirm it. Germline V gene lookup returns CDR1 LNHNV and CDR2 YYDKDF (reference sequence). CDR3 size: 14 residues. The chain's CDR3 is CATSRERGTYEQYF. The full variable domain, completed using reference TRBV15 and TRBJ2-7, is DAMVIQNPRYQVTQFGKPVTLSCSQTLNHNVMYWYQQKSSQAPKLLFHYYDKDFNNEADTPDNFQSRRPNTSFCFLDIRSPGLGDTAMYLCATSRERGTYEQYFGPGTRLTVT.

This sequence joins TRBV6-6 and TRBJ2-3. The germline V gene encodes CDR1 MNHNY and CDR2 SVGAGI (reference sequence). The CDR3 spans 13 residues. This CDR3 is CASRFLVADTQYF.

The chain is built from TRBV9 and TRBJ2-7. The CDR3 contains 14 residues. Per the germline V gene, CDR1 is SGDLS and CDR2 is YYNGEE. CDR3 amino acids: CASSVATGSYEQYF. Full variable domain (remainder filled in from reference TRBV9 and TRBJ2-7): DSGVTQTPKHLITATGQRVTLRCSPRSGDLSVYWYQQSLDQGLQFLIQYYNGEERAKGNILERFSAQQFPDLHSELNLSSLELGDSALYFCASSVATGSYEQYFGPGTRLTVT.

This rearrangement joins TRBV5-1 to TRBJ2-1. Germline CDR1 and CDR2: SGHRS and YFSETQ. The CDR3 totals 15 residues. CDR3 protein: CASSLERPGYNEQFF.

The chain carries TRBV6-1 and TRBJ1-5. The V gene's germline CDR1 is MNHNS and CDR2 SASEGT. This CDR3 has 15 amino acids. CDR3 residues: CASSPGGGGNQPQHF.